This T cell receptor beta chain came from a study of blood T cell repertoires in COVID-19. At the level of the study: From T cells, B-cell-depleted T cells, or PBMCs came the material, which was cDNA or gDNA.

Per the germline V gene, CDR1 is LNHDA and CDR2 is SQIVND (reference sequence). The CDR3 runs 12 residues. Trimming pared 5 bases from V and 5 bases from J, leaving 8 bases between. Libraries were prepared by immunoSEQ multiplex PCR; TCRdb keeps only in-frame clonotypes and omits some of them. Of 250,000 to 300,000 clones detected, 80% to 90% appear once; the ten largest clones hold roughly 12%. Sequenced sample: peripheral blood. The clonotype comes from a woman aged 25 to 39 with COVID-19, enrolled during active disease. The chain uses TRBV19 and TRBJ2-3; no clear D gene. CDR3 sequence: CASSRFRDTQYF. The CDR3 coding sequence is TGTGCCAGTAGTCGATTCAGAGATACGCAGTATTTT.